A selection of T cell receptor beta chains follows, all from one sample in a study of T cell changes during pregnancy in multiple sclerosis. Assay used: immunoSEQ multiplex PCR; TCRdb lists only in-frame clones, some missing. The table lists fewer than 45,000 clones, about 91% of them singletons, with around 0.5% in the top ten. Sample: CD4+ T cells from peripheral blood mononuclear cells, taken in the third trimester of pregnancy. Every receptor here comes from a female donor in good health, enrolled as a control in a pregnancy study. Both conserved end residues are part of each CDR3. The order of the fields is D gene, J gene, V gene, clone size, CDR3 protein, CDR3 DNA. The D gene is left open where the match is weak. Clone size appears in some rows only: once, few, many, or a class for an expanded clone.

NA TRBJ2-1 TRBV29-1 NA CSLIKGGAGDEQFF TGCAGCCTGATAAAGGGGGGGGCAGGCGATGAGCAGTTCTTC
TRBD1 TRBJ1-1 TRBV6-5 NA CASSYSSTGLNTEAFF TGTGCCAGCAGTTACTCCTCGACAGGGTTAAACACTGAAGCTTTCTTT
NA TRBJ2-3 TRBV19 medium-sized CASRGSGEFFTDTQYF TGTGCCAGTAGGGGTAGCGGTGAATTTTTCACAGATACGCAGTATTTT
TRBD1 TRBJ2-5 TRBV7-6 once CASSLGGGLGETQYF TGTGCCAGCAGCTTAGGAGGGGGCCTGGGAGAGACCCAGTACTTC
TRBD1 TRBJ1-4 TRBV7-2 NA CASSLAATGRNEKLFF TGTGCCAGCAGCTTAGCTGCGACAGGGCGGAATGAAAAACTGTTTTTT
NA TRBJ1-3 TRBV7-2 NA CASSLTPREGRTIYF TGTGCCAGCAGCTTAACCCCCCGGGAAGGCCGCACCATATATTTT
TRBD1 TRBJ2-5 TRBV19 NA CASSIDLRDRVSETQYF TGTGCCAGTAGTATAGATCTCAGAGACAGGGTGTCTGAGACCCAGTACTTC
NA TRBJ1-4 TRBV4-3 NA CASSQDQGPDAKLFF TGCGCCAGCAGCCAAGATCAGGGGCCTGACGCAAAACTGTTTTTT
NA TRBJ1-1 TRBV7-2 NA CASSLTSSEAFF TGTGCCAGCAGCTTAACGTCCAGCGAGGCTTTCTTT
NA TRBJ2-7 TRBV19 NA CASSLGGIEQYF TGTGCCAGTAGTCTCGGGGGAATTGAGCAGTACTTC
NA TRBJ2-5 TRBV5-1 NA CASSLESETQYF TGCGCCAGCAGCTTAGAAAGCGAGACCCAGTACTTC
NA TRBJ1-3 TRBV7-9 NA CASSQGSLGNTIYF TGTGCCAGCAGCCAGGGGTCGCTTGGAAACACCATATATTTT
TRBD1 TRBJ1-1 TRBV30 NA CACQGDRTNTEAFF TGTGCCTGCCAGGGGGACAGAACGAACACTGAAGCTTTCTTT
NA TRBJ2-3 TRBV27 NA CASSLYGGTDTQYF TGTGCCAGCAGTTTATACGGGGGAACAGATACGCAGTATTTT
NA TRBJ2-3 TRBV7-6 NA CASSYRDSGSDTQYF TGTGCCAGCAGCTACCGGGACTCTGGTTCGGATACGCAGTATTTT
TRBD2 TRBJ2-1 TRBV4-3 NA CASSPSLSGRASNNEQFF TGCGCCAGCAGCCCAAGCCTAAGCGGGAGGGCCAGTAACAATGAGCAGTTCTTC
NA TRBJ2-7 TRBV7-8 NA CASSFGGGANYEQYF TGTGCCAGCAGTTTTGGAGGGGGGGCCAATTACGAGCAGTACTTC
TRBD1 TRBJ2-5 TRBV18 NA CASSPPGQGWETQYF TGTGCCAGCTCACCCCCGGGACAGGGATGGGAGACCCAGTACTTC
NA TRBJ1-5 TRBV10-1 NA CASSENRSSQPQHF TGCGCCAGCAGTGAGAACAGGTCTTCCCAGCCCCAGCATTTT
TRBD2 TRBJ2-7 TRBV7-2 NA CATARDYASYEQYF TGTGCCACCGCCCGGGACTATGCTTCCTACGAGCAGTACTTC
NA TRBJ2-3 TRBV11-2 few CASSPRRFGDTQYF TGTGCCAGCAGCCCCCGGAGATTCGGAGATACGCAGTATTTT
NA TRBJ2-3 TRBV9 NA CASSVGTISTDTQYF TGTGCCAGCAGCGTAGGGACTATTAGCACAGATACGCAGTATTTT
TRBD1 TRBJ1-2 TRBV6-5 NA CASSRQGASYGYTF TGTGCCAGCAGCCGACAGGGGGCTAGCTATGGCTACACCTTC
NA TRBJ1-4 TRBV20-1 NA CVGEMDEKLFF TGTGTAGGGGAAATGGATGAAAAACTGTTTTTT
TRBD2 TRBJ2-1 TRBV7-9 NA CASSPTSGAGGNEQFF TGTGCCAGCAGCCCGACTAGCGGGGCCGGCGGGAATGAGCAGTTCTTC
NA TRBJ2-2 TRBV7-2 NA CASSLSLSTGELFF TGTGCCAGCAGCTTATCTTTGAGCACCGGGGAGCTGTTTTTT
TRBD1 TRBJ2-5 TRBV18 NA CASSPTGTGVGETQYF TGTGCCAGCTCACCGACCGGGACAGGGGTCGGAGAGACCCAGTACTTC